This T cell receptor beta chain was observed in a study of glioma-infiltrating T cells after dendritic cell vaccination. The protocol was immunoSEQ multiplex PCR, while the TCRdb copy is restricted to in-frame clones and leaves out a portion. The table includes tens of thousands of clones, approximately 80% detected once. With regard to this clone: Other DNA sequences from this sample encode an identical CDR3 as well.

The sequencing here drew on blood, taken before dendritic cell vaccination. This clonotype was sampled from a human donor with glioblastoma.

CDR3 DNA sequence: TGCGCCAGCAGCTCACCCCCGGGACAGGGGTTCACAGATACGCAGTATTTT. Translating gives CASSSPPGQGFTDTQYF. The chain is built from TRBV5-1 and TRBJ2-3; 10 bases match TRBD1. J was trimmed by 2 bases and V by 3 bases; bases with no gene match: 9. This CDR3 has 17 amino acids. CDR1 and CDR2 from the germline V gene are SGHRS and YFSETQ.